Following are 20 T cell receptor beta chains from one sample sequenced in a study of CD8 T cells in Susac syndrome. Reverse transcription used roughly 0.45 to 1 ug RNA and random hexamers. TCRdb passed the immunoSEQ multiplex PCR reads through MiXCR, listing each CDR3 protein once. The sample carries under 200,000 distinct CDR3 sequences, roughly 94% recorded once. Sequenced material: CD4+ T cells from PBMCs. The source is a human donor with Susac syndrome.

The chain carries TRBV21-1 and TRBJ1-1. TRBV21-1 is labeled a pseudogene. This CDR3 contains 12 residues. CDR3 residues: CASSKRLTEAFF. CDR3 nucleotides: TGTGCCAGCAGCAAAAGGCTGACTGAAGCTTTCTTT.

V is TRBV12-3 or TRBV12-4 and J is TRBJ2-2; 7 positions match TRBD2. V was pared by 2 bases and J by 9 bases, with 6 bases of the junction left unmatched. This CDR3 contains 14 residues. CDR3 nucleotide sequence: TGTGCCAGCAGTTTACGGAGCGGGGTTCGGGAGCTGTTTTTT. As protein: CASSLRSGVRELFF.

The chain links TRBV30 to TRBJ1-2; no definite D call. This CDR3 is built from 12 residues. Germline V gene sequence: CDR1 GTSNPN, CDR2 SVGIG (reference sequence). Trimming took off 2 bases at V and 4 bases at J, with 8 bases between the two ends. The CDR3: CAWSPLLYGYTF. DNA of the CDR3: TGTGCCTGGAGTCCGTTACTCTATGGCTACACCTTC.

The genes are TRBV20-1 and TRBJ2-1; 9 bases are a match to TRBD2. V was clipped by 1 base and J by 0 bases; unmatched bases: 10. This CDR3 has 18 amino acids. Germline V gene lookup returns CDR1 DFQATT and CDR2 SNEGSKA (reference sequence). This CDR3 reads CSARVPSGALSSYNEQFF. The CDR3 DNA reads as TGCAGTGCTAGAGTACCTAGCGGGGCCTTAAGCTCCTACAATGAGCAGTTCTTC.

The rearrangement uses TRBV2 and TRBJ1-2; D is uncertain. Trimming removed 5 bases from V and 4 bases from J, with 8 bases in between. Germline assignment: CDR1 SNHLY and CDR2 FYNNEI. The CDR3 sequence is 12 residues long. CDR3: CASSSGIYGYTF. CDR3 nucleotides: TGTGCCAGCAGTAGCGGAATCTATGGCTACACCTTC.

CDR3 nucleotides: TGTGCCAGCAGTCCCCAGCTCGACGAGCCCCAGCATTTT. Encoded protein: CASSPQLDEPQHF. This sequence joins TRBV12-3 or TRBV12-4 and TRBJ1-5; D unclear. CDR3 length: 13 residues. Trimming took 5 bases from V and 8 from J, leaving 13 bases between them.

This clonotype showed up just once. The chain couples TRBV5-1 to TRBJ2-3; 11 bases are a match to TRBD2. Germline values: CDR1 SGHRS, CDR2 YFSETQ. The CDR3 totals 16 residues. V trimming: 1 base; J trimming: 4 bases; junction bases outside the gene matches: 5. The CDR3 loop is CASSLRPSGGSDTQYF. The CDR3 nucleotides are TGCGCCAGCAGCTTGCGCCCTAGCGGGGGGTCAGATACGCAGTATTTT.

V is TRBV20-1 and J is TRBJ2-7; D remains unclear. Germline loops: CDR1 DFQATT, CDR2 SNEGSKA (reference sequence). V was pared by 3 bases and J by 2 bases, with 14 bases between. CDR3 size: 14 residues. As DNA, the CDR3 is TGCAGTGCTAGCAAAACCGGGCCGACCTACGAGCAGTACTTC. This encodes CSASKTGPTYEQYF.

The rearrangement uses TRBV5-4 and TRBJ2-7; 9 bases are a match to TRBD1. This CDR3 has 13 amino acids. Germline assignment: CDR1 SGHNT and CDR2 YYREEE (reference sequence). J lost 2 bases, V lost 5 bases, and 2 bases had no gene match. CDR3 nucleotides: TGTGCCAGCAGGGACAGGGGAGCCTACGAGCAGTACTTC. The encoded protein is CASRDRGAYEQYF.

V usage is TRBV12-3 or TRBV12-4 and J usage is TRBJ2-7; no clear D gene. V was shortened by 7 bases and J by 5 bases, with 15 bases between the two germline ends. This CDR3 has 13 amino acids. CDR3 residues: CASKLTVGNEQYF. The CDR3 DNA sequence: TGTGCCAGCAAACTTACCGTAGGGAACGAGCAGTACTTC.

The rearrangement uses TRBV18 and TRBJ2-2, with 7 positions matching TRBD1. Germline trimming cut 3 bases from V and 8 bases from J; bases unmatched to any gene: 9. Germline CDR1 is KGHSH and CDR2 is LQKENI. The CDR3 sequence is 15 residues long. The CDR3 here is CASSPGTDFGGELFF. The DNA of the CDR3 is TGTGCCAGCTCACCCGGGACAGACTTCGGAGGGGAGCTGTTTTTT.

The J gene is TRBJ2-5, the V gene TRBV20-1; 11 bases agree with TRBD2. The CDR3 has 14 residues. V dropped 3 bases and J dropped 3; count of bases not matched to a gene: 3. Looked up from germline, CDR1 is DFQATT and CDR2 is SNEGSKA (reference sequence). The CDR3 coding sequence is TGCAGTGCTAGGAGTAGCGGGGGGGAAGAGACCCAGTACTTC. Encoded protein: CSARSSGGEETQYF.

V gene TRBV7-8 combines with J gene TRBJ2-3; the match to TRBD1 covers 9 bases. The CDR3 sequence is 14 residues long. V lost 6 bases, J lost 3 bases, and 4 bases stayed unmatched. Germline loops: CDR1 SGHVS, CDR2 FQNEAQ. In nucleotides, the CDR3 is TGTGCCAGCAGACAGGGGGCGAAAACAGATACGCAGTATTTT. Encoded protein: CASRQGAKTDTQYF.

This clonotype was recorded once. This chain links TRBV6-5 with TRBJ1-1; D gene uncertain. Per germline, CDR1 MNHEY and CDR2 SVGAGI. The CDR3 loop spans 13 amino acids. V was cut by 0 bases and J by 0 bases, with 2 bases left in between. CDR3 nucleotide sequence: TGTGCCAGCAGTTACTCGATGAACACTGAAGCTTTCTTT. This codes for CASSYSMNTEAFF.

This rearrangement joins TRBV25-1 to TRBJ2-7, with a tentative D call TRBD1 (5 bases). Germline V gene data show CDR1 as MGHDK and CDR2 as SYGVNS. This CDR3 region has 16 residues. V lost 3 bases to trimming and J lost 2 bases, with 17 bases between them. The CDR3 nucleotides are TGTGCCAGCAGTGAGCCTGACTGGGGCGGTACCTACGAGCAGTACTTC. Its protein product is CASSEPDWGGTYEQYF.

The genes are TRBV29-1 and TRBJ1-4; weak D call: TRBD1 (5 bases). CDR3 length: 12 amino acids. Between the trimmed V and J ends, which lost 3 bases and 7 bases, there was a span of 9 bases. Looked up from germline, CDR1 is SQVTM and CDR2 is ANQGSEA. The CDR3: CSVDKGREKLFF. CDR3 in DNA: TGCAGCGTTGACAAGGGGCGTGAAAAACTGTTTTTT.

V gene TRBV7-2 combines with J gene TRBJ2-7; 7 bases line up with TRBD2. With 4 bases clipped from V and 2 bases from J, the junction kept 5 bases outside the gene matches. This CDR3 is 14 amino acids long. CDR1 and CDR2 from the germline V gene are SGHTA and FQGNSA. Here the CDR3 reads CASSWGGSPYEQYF. The CDR3 DNA sequence: TGTGCCAGCAGCTGGGGGGGATCCCCCTACGAGCAGTACTTC.

This sequence joins TRBV6-5 and TRBJ2-3; 11 nucleotides align to TRBD2. This CDR3 comprises 16 residues. The ends lost 0 bases at V and 1 base at J; junction bases unmatched: 0. Germline V gene lookup returns CDR1 MNHEY and CDR2 SVGAGI. The CDR3 protein is CASSYSTSGGTDTQYF. The CDR3 DNA is TGTGCCAGCAGTTACTCGACTAGCGGGGGCACAGATACGCAGTATTTT.

Notes on this clonotype: A read error may produce the germline difference seen at one junction end. This chain uses TRBV7-2 with TRBJ1-1; no clear D gene. The CDR3 is made up of 13 amino acids. CDR1 is SGHTA and CDR2 is FQGNSA in the germline V gene. CDR3 residues: CASTPDFGTEAFF. CDR3 in DNA: TGTGCCAGCACCCCCGATTTTGGAACTGAAGCCTTCTTT.

The chain combines TRBV29-1 with TRBJ1-2; D perhaps matches TRBD1 (5 bases). The CDR3 covers 13 residues. Germline V gene sequence: CDR1 SQVTM, CDR2 ANQGSEA. V lost 1 base and J 6 bases, leaving 12 bases between the germline ends. The CDR3, as DNA: TGCAGCGTTGAAGCATCCGGGGCTAATGGCTACACCTTC. Translation: CSVEASGANGYTF.